Listed below are T cell receptor beta chains from one sample, sequenced in a study of T cells after posttransplantation cyclophosphamide. Produced via immunoSEQ multiplex PCR; TCRdb's table is partial and in-frame only. The sample has tens of thousands of clones, almost 95% seen once; the top ten hold around 3%. Sequenced input: PBMCs. The receptors originated from a woman between 45 and 65 years old in good health and a related stem cell transplant donor. Each CDR3 is given with its conserved first and last residue. D genes are given only for firm matches. Clone size, where shown, is once, few, many, or a class for clones that have expanded.

D: NA; V: TRBV6-5; size: NA; J: TRBJ2-2; DNA: TGTGCCAGCAGTTACTCGGGCAGGGCGGGGACCGGGGAGCTGTTTTTT; CDR3: CASSYSGRAGTGELFF
D: NA; V: TRBV18; size: NA; J: TRBJ1-6; DNA: TGTGCCAGCTCACCGGAAAGGAGGAATTCACCCCTCCACTTT; CDR3: CASSPERRNSPLHF
D: TRBD1; V: TRBV19; size: NA; J: TRBJ1-5; DNA: TGTGCCAGTAGTATCGGGAGGGACAGGGGTAGCAATCAGCCCCAGCATTTT; CDR3: CASSIGRDRGSNQPQHF
D: TRBD1; V: TRBV7-8; size: NA; J: TRBJ1-2; DNA: TGTGCCAGCAGCTCCGGGACAGGGGTTAGTGGCTACACCTTC; CDR3: CASSSGTGVSGYTF
D: NA; V: TRBV6-6; size: NA; J: TRBJ1-6; DNA: TGTGCCAGCATCGGGACTTATAATTCACCCCTCCACTTT; CDR3: CASIGTYNSPLHF
D: NA; V: TRBV6-4; size: NA; J: TRBJ2-2; DNA: TGTGCCAGCAGTGACTCTCCGACGGTGGGGGGGCACACCGGGGAGCTGTTTTTT; CDR3: CASSDSPTVGGHTGELFF
D: NA; V: TRBV20-1; size: few; J: TRBJ2-1; DNA: TGCAGTGCTAGACAGGATAACGAGCAGTTCTTC; CDR3: CSARQDNEQFF
D: TRBD1; V: TRBV18; size: NA; J: TRBJ1-2; DNA: TGTGCCAGCTCAATCTTAACAGGGGTCGAGAGTGGCTACACCTTC; CDR3: CASSILTGVESGYTF
D: TRBD2; V: TRBV9; size: NA; J: TRBJ2-2; DNA: TGTGCCAGCAGCGTGAGCGGGAGTTCCGGGGAGCTGTTTTTT; CDR3: CASSVSGSSGELFF
D: TRBD1; V: TRBV10-3; size: NA; J: TRBJ1-1; DNA: TGTGCCATCAGGGGGGGGGCGACAGGGGAGGATTTCTTT; CDR3: CAIRGGATGEDFF
D: TRBD2; V: TRBV7-8; size: NA; J: TRBJ2-7; DNA: TGTGCCAGCAGTTCAAGCGGGAGGAGATACGAGCAGTACTTC; CDR3: CASSSSGRRYEQYF
D: TRBD1; V: TRBV6-1; size: NA; J: TRBJ2-2; DNA: TGTGCCAGCAGAGCAGGGGGAAGTACCGGGGAGCTGTTTTTT; CDR3: CASRAGGSTGELFF
D: TRBD2; V: TRBV4-2; size: NA; J: TRBJ2-5; DNA: TGTGCCAGCAGCCAAGATCGGGGTATAGCGGGCGAAAGGGAGACCCAGTACTTC; CDR3: CASSQDRGIAGERETQYF
D: NA; V: TRBV27; size: NA; J: TRBJ1-5; DNA: TGTGCCAGCAGTTTAATACAGAATCAGCCCCAGCATTTT; CDR3: CASSLIQNQPQHF
D: NA; V: TRBV18; size: NA; J: TRBJ2-1; DNA: TGTGCCAGCTCACCCCGGACTGTCTCCAGCAATGAGCAGTTCTTC; CDR3: CASSPRTVSSNEQFF